These T cell receptor beta chains were read from a single sample in a study of cytomegalovirus exposure and HLA in healthy donors. The table came from immunoSEQ multiplex PCR; TCRdb's copy has only in-frame clones and leaves some out. Among almost 200,000 clones, around 80% were seen once, and the ten largest hold about 1.2%. Sequenced sample: PBMCs. The receptors were sampled from a woman between 25 and 40 years old in good health and CMV-seronegative. Each CDR3 is given without its conserved first and last residue.

cdr3_aa,j_call,v_call
ASSKTGSTTGELF,TRBJ2-2,TRBV10-1
ASSLVLGTDFTNYGYT,TRBJ1-2,TRBV5-1
ASSLQGTDTQY,TRBJ2-3,TRBV6-5
ASSLVRQGVPTDTQY,TRBJ2-3,TRBV5-1
ASSLIPGGSYEQY,TRBJ2-7,TRBV5-1
ASSSSGGSWETQY,TRBJ2-5,TRBV7-9
ATSRDPGRGF,TRBJ2-1,TRBV15
ASSVGGWETQY,TRBJ2-5,TRBV9
ATSRGERAGVTDTQY,TRBJ2-3,TRBV15
ASSYLRRSNYEQY,TRBJ2-7,TRBV11-2
ASSRGGGAGELF,TRBJ2-2,TRBV4-1
ASSERAGGDGYT,TRBJ1-2,TRBV6-1
ASSQGSFPSYEQY,TRBJ2-7,TRBV4-1
ASSQRQGTETQY,TRBJ2-5,TRBV4-1
ASSELAGTSYNEQF,TRBJ2-1,TRBV2
ASSVVSQAYGYT,TRBJ1-2,TRBV9
ASQSPGSDDSYNEQF,TRBJ2-1,TRBV7-9
ASSSPHRGQSNQPQH,TRBJ1-5,TRBV28
ASSYGTGVNQPQH,TRBJ1-5,TRBV27
ASSVEGGGDEQY,TRBJ2-7,TRBV9
ASSLPADSGRNEQF,TRBJ2-1,TRBV11-2
ASSSFLLTEGYT,TRBJ1-2,TRBV5-4
ASAVTGTAEAF,TRBJ1-1,TRBV5-1
SFRDRGAMNTEAF,TRBJ1-1,TRBV21-1
ASSVSGPGLQPQH,TRBJ1-5,TRBV25-1
ASSYSAGPYNEQF,TRBJ2-1,TRBV6-5
ASSRDRGRNEKLF,TRBJ1-4,TRBV5-6
ASSYTRDLGLREQY,TRBJ2-7,TRBV10-1
ASSYQGAYNEQF,TRBJ2-1,TRBV6-5
ASTHGDRTDTQY,TRBJ2-3,TRBV6-6
ASSYALAGGTDTQY,TRBJ2-3,TRBV6-5
ASSLSIMGTGFSDEQF,TRBJ2-1,TRBV27